The clone carrying this TCR beta chain is termed medium-sized. As yet, its antigen is unknown. Peripheral blood genomic DNA, not sorted cells or RNA, was the template. The CDR3 is 14 residues long. Trimming took 5 bases from V and 2 from J, leaving 13 bases between them. The data were obtained in a study of T cell repertoires in aging, cancer and after chemotherapy. Study-level information: Chronic lymphocytic leukemia patients on fludarabine- or bendamustine-based regimens gave paired samples before and after chemotherapy. Study-level findings and limits: Median generation probability rose over the chemotherapy interval in each cancer cohort, suggesting rebound thymic output. Age-matched healthy donors had significantly more diverse, less clonal blood TCR repertoires than untreated cancer patients. Healthy donors lost TCR diversity with age mainly through richness, cancer patients through richness and evenness.

Multiplex touch-down PCR with TRB-A/B primers amplified rearranged V-D-J TRB sequences. A single record per CDR3 protein comes from TCRdb applying MiXCR to the multiplex PCR reads. This sample carries thousands of distinct CDR3 sequences, about 19% of them seen once, and the ten largest clones take roughly 2.5%. The chain uses TRBV12-3 or TRBV12-4 and TRBJ2-7, with D possibly matching TRBD2 (5 bases). The material sequenced was blood. The receptor was derived from a human donor with a blood cancer. CDR3 sequence: CASSAGGSTYEQYF. The DNA of the CDR3 is TGTGCCAGCAGTGCCGGAGGTAGTACCTACGAGCAGTACTTC.